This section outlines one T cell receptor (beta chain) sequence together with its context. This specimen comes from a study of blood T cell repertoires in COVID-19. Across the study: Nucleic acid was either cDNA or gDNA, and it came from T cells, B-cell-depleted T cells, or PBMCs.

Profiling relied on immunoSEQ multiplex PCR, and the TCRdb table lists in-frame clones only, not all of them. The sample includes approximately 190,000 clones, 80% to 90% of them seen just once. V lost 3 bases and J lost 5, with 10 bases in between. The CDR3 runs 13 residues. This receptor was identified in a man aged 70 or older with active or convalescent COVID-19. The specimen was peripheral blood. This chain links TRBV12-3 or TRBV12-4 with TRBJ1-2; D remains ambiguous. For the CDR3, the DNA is TGTGCCAGCAGTTTGTGGCAGGATTATGGCTACACCTTC. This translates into CASSLWQDYGYTF.